The entry below describes one T cell receptor (beta chain). Unmatched junction bases numbered 10, after V lost 4 bases and J lost 8 bases. The germline gives CDR1 SGHNT, CDR2 YYREEE (reference sequence). The CDR3 has 15 amino acids. Profiling relied on immunoSEQ multiplex PCR, and the TCRdb table lists in-frame clones only, not all of them. The top ten hold over 1.1% of the sample, which has fewer than 200,000 clones, around 91% seen once. The sample originates from a study of control samples from healthy donors and cancer patients. The chain carries TRBV5-4 and TRBJ2-1, with TRBD1 matching over 9 bases. The specimen was blood. This clonotype originated in a woman in her 50s in good health. CDR3 region: CASSPPGDRVYEQFF. CDR3 bases: TGTGCCAGCAGCCCCCCGGGGGACAGGGTGTATGAGCAGTTCTTC.